This TCR beta chain comes out of a study of CD8+ T cells in alopecia areata. Following extraction, RNA underwent reverse transcription to cDNA, which served as the sequencing template. Profiling relied on immunoSEQ multiplex PCR, and the TCRdb table lists in-frame clones only, not all of them. This table has fewer than 200,000 clones, about 60% appearing once. Treatment meaning: oral pan-JAK inhibitor, 5-10 mg twice daily. Alopecia areata patients had lesional scalp punch biopsies and peripheral blood taken from them. Concerning this clone itself: Its antigen is unidentified.

General study points: Mice gave a clearer picture of TCR sharing than patients did, possibly for HLA-related reasons. Under tofacitinib, fewer expanded CD8+ clones appeared among the top 100 scalp clones.

Sample: CD8+ T cells sorted from blood, taken at week 24, from a patient treated with tofacitinib. The clonotype was recovered from a human donor with alopecia areata.

The CDR3 nucleotides are TGTGCCAGCAGCGCCCCCCTGGGGGGCGATGAGCAGTTCTTC. This gives the protein CASSAPLGGDEQFF. J is TRBJ2-1 and V is TRBV9; perhaps D is TRBD1 or TRBD2 (6 bases each). This CDR3 comprises 14 residues. CDR1 is SGDLS and CDR2 is YYNGEE in the germline V gene. V lost 3 bases and J 8 bases, leaving 15 bases between the germline ends.